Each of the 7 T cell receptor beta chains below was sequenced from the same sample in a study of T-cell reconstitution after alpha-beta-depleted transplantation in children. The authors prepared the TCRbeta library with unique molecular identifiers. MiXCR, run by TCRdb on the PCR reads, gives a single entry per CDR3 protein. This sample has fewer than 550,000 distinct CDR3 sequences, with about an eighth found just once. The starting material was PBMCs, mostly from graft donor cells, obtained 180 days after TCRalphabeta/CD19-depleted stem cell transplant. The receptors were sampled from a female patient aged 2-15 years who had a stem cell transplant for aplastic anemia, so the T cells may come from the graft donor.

This CDR3 is CASTFRQRGEQFF. CDR3 nucleotides: TGTGCCAGCACCTTTAGGCAGAGGGGTGAGCAGTTCTTC. V gene TRBV12-3 or TRBV12-4 combines with J gene TRBJ2-1, with D perhaps assigned TRBD1 or TRBD2 (5 bases each). V shed 7 bases and J shed 9 bases, with 16 bases lying between them. This CDR3 spans 13 amino acids.

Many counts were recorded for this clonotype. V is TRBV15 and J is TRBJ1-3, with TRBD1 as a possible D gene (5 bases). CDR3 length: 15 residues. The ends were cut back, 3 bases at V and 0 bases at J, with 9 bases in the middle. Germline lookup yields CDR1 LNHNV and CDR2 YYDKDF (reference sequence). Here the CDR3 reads CATSRGLSSGNTIYF. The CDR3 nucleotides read TGTGCCACCAGCAGGGGACTCAGCTCTGGAAACACCATATATTTT.

The DNA of the CDR3 is TGTGCCTGGAGTGCCAGGCGACTGAACACTGAAGCTTTCTTT. It is translated as CAWSARRLNTEAFF. The chain uses TRBV30 and TRBJ1-1; D not certain. The germline CDR1 and CDR2 sequences are GTSNPN and SVGIG (reference sequence). The germline V and J ends were trimmed by 1 base and 0 bases, with 9 bases remaining between them. The CDR3 has 14 amino acids. Full variable domain (missing parts from reference TRBV30 and TRBJ1-1): SQTIHQWPATLVQPVGSPLSLECTVEGTSNPNLYWYRQAAGRGLQLLFYSVGIGQISSEVPQNLSASRPQDRQFILSSKKLLLSDSGFYLCAWSARRLNTEAFFGQGTRLTVV.

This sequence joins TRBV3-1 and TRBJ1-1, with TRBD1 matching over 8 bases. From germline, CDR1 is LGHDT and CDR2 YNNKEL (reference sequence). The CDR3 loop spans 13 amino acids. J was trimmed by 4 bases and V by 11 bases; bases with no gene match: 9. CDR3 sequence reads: CACCGQGSTEAFF. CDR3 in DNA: TGTGCCTGCTGTGGACAGGGAAGCACTGAAGCTTTCTTT.

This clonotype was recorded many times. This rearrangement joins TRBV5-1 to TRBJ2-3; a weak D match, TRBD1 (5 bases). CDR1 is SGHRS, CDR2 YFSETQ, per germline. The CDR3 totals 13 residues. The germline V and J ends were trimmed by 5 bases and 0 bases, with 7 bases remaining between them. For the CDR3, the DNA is TGCGCCAGCAGGCAGGGTAGCACAGATACGCAGTATTTT. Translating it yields CASRQGSTDTQYF.

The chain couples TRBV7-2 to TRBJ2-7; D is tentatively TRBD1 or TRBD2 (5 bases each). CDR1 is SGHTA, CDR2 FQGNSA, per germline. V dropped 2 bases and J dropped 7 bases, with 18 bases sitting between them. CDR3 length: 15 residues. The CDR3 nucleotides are TGTGCCAGCAGCTTATTGGGGCAGGGAGTGTGGGAGCAGTACTTC. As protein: CASSLLGQGVWEQYF.

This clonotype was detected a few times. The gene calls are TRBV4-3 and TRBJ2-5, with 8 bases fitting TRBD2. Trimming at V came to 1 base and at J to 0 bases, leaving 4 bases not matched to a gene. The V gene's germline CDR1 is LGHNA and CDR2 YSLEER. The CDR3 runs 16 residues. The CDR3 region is CASSQGSGGYQETQYF. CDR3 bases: TGCGCCAGCAGCCAAGGAAGCGGGGGCTACCAAGAGACCCAGTACTTC.